Reported below is one T cell receptor (beta chain). The CDR3 covers 14 residues. The ends were cut back, 7 bases at V and 3 bases at J, with 15 bases in the middle. Germline V lookup: CDR1 SNHLY, CDR2 FYNNEI. This entry is derived from a study of regulatory T cells in long-lasting Graves disease. To make TCR beta libraries, researchers used iRepertoire HTBI primers and Arm-PCR of CDR3 regions. One entry per CDR3 protein, called by TCRdb with MiXCR from the multiplex PCR reads. This sample has some 400,000 distinct CDR3 sequences, with just under 15% found just once. Stated time point: newly diagnosed GD, antithyroid drugs for less than 3 months. Following extraction of RNA from PBMCs, that RNA was used to make the TCR library. The data were also submitted as part of a second study, on T cells in Graves' hyperthyroidism and ophthalmopathy. In that study: An absence of ophthalmopathy progression within 18 months meant stable Graves' hyperthyroidism. Every diagnosis used clinical symptoms, serum thyroxine and TRAb, thyroid ultrasound and orbital computed tomography.

The clonotype originates from a woman in her twenties or thirties with Graves disease. Material: peripheral blood mononuclear cells (PBMCs), obtained at new diagnosis, from a patient treated with antithyroid drugs. The J gene is TRBJ1-1, the V gene TRBV2, with D tentatively TRBD1 (5 bases). The CDR3 DNA follows: TGTGCCAGCACTATCGACAGACTTCACACTGAAGCTTTCTTT. Translating it yields CASTIDRLHTEAFF.